The TCR beta chain described here comes from a study of blood T cell repertoires in COVID-19. Study background: PBMCs, B-cell-depleted T cells, or T cells were the source of the cDNA or gDNA that made up the material.

In the authors' workflow: Estimates of nucleated cell counts were drawn from the amplification of reference gene primers. Profiled with immunoSEQ multiplex PCR; TCRdb holds only in-frame clones, not every one. The V and J calls and clone size were taken over from that table, and D and trimming were inferred from the DNA. This sample has about 66,000 clones, with about nine tenths found just once. Germline lookup yields CDR1 KGHDR and CDR2 SFDVKD. This CDR3 is 14 amino acids long. The V gene end was trimmed by 5 bases and the J gene end by 4 bases; junction bases not matched to a gene: 5. Sequencing was done on a sample of peripheral blood. The chain is built from TRBV24-1 and TRBJ2-3, with 7 bases that match TRBD2. The TCR was taken from a woman aged 70-85 years with acute or convalescent COVID-19. The CDR3 reads CATSVAGVPDTQYF. The DNA of the CDR3 is TGTGCCACCAGTGTTGCGGGAGTGCCAGATACGCAGTATTTT.